One sample yielded the 7 T cell receptor beta chains listed below, sequenced in a study of cytomegalovirus exposure and HLA in healthy donors. This PCR relied on a set of 60 Vbeta primers and 13 Jbeta primers. This table comes from immunoSEQ multiplex PCR, and its TCRdb copy is limited to in-frame clones, with some not included. This sample has 150,000 or so clones, with around three quarters found just once. Source material: PBMCs. The origin of the receptors is a man aged 40-49 years in good health and CMV-seropositive.

In regard to this clone: Other DNA sequences of this sample code for an identical CDR3. This chain links TRBV11-2 with TRBJ1-5; the D gene is possibly TRBD1 (5 bases). Germline CDR1 is SGHAT and CDR2 is FQNNGV. V was shortened by 0 bases and J by 5 bases, with 5 bases between the two germline ends. The CDR3 is 13 residues long. The CDR3, as DNA: TGTGCCAGCAGCTTAGACAGGGATCAGCCCCAGCATTTT. Translation gives CASSLDRDQPQHF.

In this sample, this clone turned up a few times. The chain employs TRBV4-3 and TRBJ1-2; D uncertain. V lost 0 bases, J lost 7 bases, and 15 bases lay in between. This CDR3 is 15 amino acids long. Germline CDR1 LGHNA, CDR2 YSLEER. The DNA for the CDR3 is TGCGCCAGCAGCCAAGATACGGGATTATCAACTGGCTACACCTTC. This gives the protein CASSQDTGLSTGYTF.

The chain has TRBV25-1 and TRBJ2-3; 10 positions agree with TRBD2. Germline values: CDR1 MGHDK, CDR2 SYGVNS. The CDR3 loop spans 15 amino acids. With V trimmed by 2 bases and J by 2 bases, 1 base remained unmatched. Written as DNA, the CDR3 is TGTGCCAGCAGTGAACTAGCGGGAGACACAGATACGCAGTATTTT. It translates to CASSELAGDTDTQYF.

This chain joins TRBV5-6 and TRBJ2-7; 11 positions agree with TRBD2. The V gene's germline CDR1 is SGHDT and CDR2 YYEEEE. V lost 4 bases, J lost 3 bases, and 6 bases stayed unmatched. This CDR3 spans 15 amino acids. The CDR3 region has the DNA TGTGCCAGCAGCCCCACTAGCGGGGGTATCTACGAGCAGTACTTC. It translates to CASSPTSGGIYEQYF.

In the case of this clone: At the DNA level, this CDR3 is encoded by other sequences in the same sample as well. V and J are TRBV11-2 and TRBJ1-2; 8 bases map to TRBD1. The trim removed 3 bases at V and 8 bases at J, leaving 5 bases unmatched. The CDR3 consists of 13 residues. Germline assignment: CDR1 SGHAT and CDR2 FQNNGV. The CDR3 reads CASSFDRGGGYTF. The CDR3, as DNA: TGTGCCAGCAGCTTCGACAGGGGTGGGGGCTACACCTTC.

The chain combines TRBV5-4 with TRBJ2-2; 8 nucleotides line up with TRBD1. This CDR3 has 15 amino acids. Germline-derived CDR1 and CDR2 are SGHNT and YYREEE (reference sequence). The trim removed 3 bases at V and 6 bases at J, leaving 7 bases unmatched. The CDR3 sequence is CASSYAGQGSGELFF. CDR3 coding DNA: TGTGCCAGCAGCTACGCCGGACAGGGCTCCGGGGAGCTGTTTTTT.

The chain links TRBV6-1 to TRBJ1-3, with D possibly matching TRBD1 (5 bases). The CDR3 has 13 amino acids. Between the trimmed V and J ends, which lost 2 bases and 7 bases, there was a span of 9 bases. CDR1 MNHNS and CDR2 SASEGT come from the germline V gene. CDR3 amino acids: CASSEQGGNTIYF. CDR3 nucleotide sequence: TGTGCCAGCAGTGAACAGGGTGGGAACACCATATATTTT.